This T cell receptor (beta chain) was retrieved from a study of cytomegalovirus exposure and HLA in healthy donors (dated by TCRdb to 2017 to 2019). Notes on the research overall: According to a later analysis, the roughly 120 validation repertoires were produced on the same platform as the approximately 610 repertoires of the first cohort. High-throughput TCR immunosequencing, statistical association of individual TCRs with disease status, and machine learning were combined to predict cytomegalovirus infection status. The study was designed to test whether signatures of past pathogen exposure could be identified by cataloging public T cell receptors. A separate validation cohort of 100 to 150 different subjects was used in addition to the roughly 700-subject first cohort. Overall study results and their limits: While some public TCRs were present in many individuals, most TCR sequences turned up only very rarely across donors. All 120 or so repertoires were used to score co-occurrence in the validation cohort in a later analysis, because that analysis had no HLA typing for the cohort. Of the cluster scores, 90% to 95% were above 0 in a later analysis, which found that TCRs clustered in the first cohort also tended to co-occur in the 110 or so validation repertoires. Three of the identified cytomegalovirus-associated TCR beta chains were confirmed in vitro to be specific for cytomegalovirus antigens. It was suggested by the authors that the approach could potentially be generalized to other disease states and immunological phenotypes. The classifier was reported to diagnose cytomegalovirus status with high specificity and sensitivity in both the original and validation cohorts. The study gave a list of more than 150 TCR beta chains associated with cytomegalovirus.

Reading the germline V gene gives CDR1 SGHTA and CDR2 FQGNSA. Including the terminal cysteine and phenylalanine, the CDR3 comprises 15 residues. The retained sequence is limited to the CDR3, 45 bases, with the frame set at the first base. Trimming accounts for 3 bases at V and 5 bases at J, while the number of junction bases matched to no gene is 9. Details on this clone: Which antigen it targets is not known. No base quality values were provided; no much bigger clone lies one nucleotide off.

Separate from the approximately 670-subject first cohort, the validation cohort of more than 90 subjects was the group to which the donors belonged. The library was generated by the immunoSEQ multiplex PCR assay. On the study's bioinformatics: To diagnose cytomegalovirus status from the catalog of TCR beta chain sequences, a statistical classification framework was built. In TCRdb, the immuneACCESS table is reduced to in-frame sequences with V and J assigned. These tables do not hold every clone; where another copy was compared, an unresolved V gene accounts for under half, and the others remain unexplained. That table is the source of V, J and clone size, and D and trimming were worked out from the DNA. The sample table holds 150,000 to 200,000 clones, of which less than 90% were seen once. Jointly, the top ten make up around 9.6% of the sample.

The sequencing input was PBMCs. The chain links TRBV7-2 with TRBJ2-5; 7 middle bases align to TRBD2. This sequence was found in a man between 25 and 39 years old in good health and CMV-seropositive. The CDR3 sequence is CASSFSSGEGETQYF. The DNA sequence reads TGTGCCAGCAGCTTCTCATCGGGGGAGGGGGAGACCCAGTACTTC.